These 12 T cell receptor beta chains came from one sample sequenced in a study of Ad26.COV2.S vaccination and SARS-CoV-2 variants. Profiling relied on immunoSEQ multiplex PCR, and the TCRdb table lists in-frame clones only, not all of them. The sample yields approximately 300,000 clones, roughly 84% seen once. Treatment specified: approximately 18 received Ad26.COV2.S at low or high dose, single or two shots; about 5 received placebo; per-sample allocation not given. The study sampled participants on day 63 after the first vaccine or placebo injection. The specimen comprised peripheral blood, sampled in a trial of Ad26.COV2.S vaccine versus placebo. These receptors all stem from a person between 18 and 60 years old who received the Ad26.COV2.S COVID-19 vaccine or a placebo.

CDR3 nucleotide sequence: TGTGCCAGCAGCTCAGGGAGGGCCTATGGCTACACCTTC. Translation gives CASSSGRAYGYTF. The chain couples TRBV7-8 to TRBJ1-2; the D gene is possibly TRBD1 (5 bases). V lost 4 bases and J 4 bases, leaving 10 bases between the germline ends. CDR1 is SGHVS and CDR2 is FQNEAQ in the germline V gene. CDR3 length equals 13 residues.

The CDR3 reads CASSRTGAEAFF. Here the CDR3 DNA reads TGTGCCAGCAGTCGTACAGGGGCTGAAGCTTTCTTT. The V call is TRBV6-2 or TRBV6-3, the J call TRBJ1-1; 7 bases are shared with TRBD1. Germline trimming cut 5 bases from V and 6 bases from J; bases unmatched to any gene: 3. CDR1 is MNHEY, CDR2 SVGEGT, per germline. The CDR3 sequence is 12 residues long.

This rearrangement joins TRBV5-6 to TRBJ1-1; D not certain. There are 16 residues in the CDR3. The V and J ends lost 5 bases and 0 bases respectively, with 17 bases between them. Germline lookup yields CDR1 SGHDT and CDR2 YYEEEE. The CDR3, as DNA: TGTGCCAGCAGGCGGGATCCGGGCCCCATGAACACTGAAGCTTTCTTT. Translation: CASRRDPGPMNTEAFF. The whole variable domain, remainder taken from reference TRBV5-6 and TRBJ1-1, is DAGVTQSPTHLIKTRGQQVTLRCSPKSGHDTVSWYQQALGQGPQFIFQYYEEEERQRGNFPDRFSGHQFPNYSSELNVNALLLGDSALYLCASRRDPGPMNTEAFFGQGTRLTVV.

The rearrangement joins TRBV11-3 to TRBJ2-5; TRBD1 aligns across 7 bases. The CDR3 covers 13 residues. The junction had 9 bases not matched to a gene; V was cut back by 5 bases and J by 9 bases. Per the germline V gene, CDR1 is SGHNT and CDR2 is YENEEA. The CDR3 DNA sequence: TGTGCCAGCAGCGTCCGGGACAGAAGGGCCCAGTACTTC. This encodes CASSVRDRRAQYF.

The CDR3 nucleotides are TGTGCCAGCAGCCAAGACAGGACAGGTCCCTATGGCTACACCTTC. Translating it yields CASSQDRTGPYGYTF. The chain has TRBV3-1 (or the pseudogene TRBV3-2) and TRBJ1-2; TRBD1 aligns across 7 bases. The CDR3 totals 15 residues. The junction had 5 bases not matched to a gene; V was cut back by 0 bases and J by 4 bases. Germline CDR1 is LGHDT and CDR2 is YNNKEL (reference sequence).

The V gene is TRBV3-1 (or the pseudogene TRBV3-2), the J gene TRBJ1-6, with TRBD1 matching 8 bases. CDR1 and CDR2 (germline): LGHDT, YNNKEL (reference sequence). The CDR3 loop spans 18 amino acids. Trimming removed 2 bases from V and 0 bases from J; junction bases left unmatched: 6. The CDR3 DNA reads as TGTGCCAGCAGCCAACAACGGACAGGGAGCTCCTATAATTCACCCCTCCACTTT. Its translation is CASSQQRTGSSYNSPLHF.

The chain uses TRBV14 and TRBJ1-2; TRBD1 is a possible D gene (5 bases). With 0 bases removed from V and 4 bases from J, the gap between germline ends came to 6 bases. CDR1 SGHDN and CDR2 FVKESK come from the germline V gene. The CDR3 consists of 13 residues. CDR3 protein: CASSQDRVYGYTF. The CDR3 bases are TGTGCCAGCAGCCAAGACAGGGTCTATGGCTACACCTTC.

There are a few counts of this clone. CDR3 amino acids: CASGSSLNSPLHF. CDR3 sequence (DNA): TGTGCCAGCGGATCTTCACTAAATTCACCCCTCCACTTT. The chain recombines TRBV2 with TRBJ1-6; D gene unclear. The V gene lost 8 bases and the J gene lost 7 bases, with 12 bases spanning the gap. CDR3 length: 13 amino acids. The germline V gene encodes CDR1 SNHLY and CDR2 FYNNEI.

This clone was observed once. The identical CDR3 is also encoded by other nucleotide sequences in the sample. V and J are TRBV29-1 and TRBJ1-2, with TRBD1 matching over 11 bases. Germline lookup yields CDR1 SQVTM and CDR2 ANQGSEA. The V and J ends lost 6 bases and 4 bases, in that order; junction bases with no gene match: 1. The CDR3 has 12 amino acids. CDR3 nucleotides: TGCAGCGTGGGGACAGGGGGCTATGGCTACACCTTC. The encoded protein is CSVGTGGYGYTF.

The J gene is TRBJ2-1, the V gene TRBV5-1; TRBD1 aligns across 10 bases. V lost 4 bases and J lost 0; bases outside the gene matches: 4. CDR1 is SGHRS and CDR2 is YFSETQ in the germline V gene. The CDR3 is 16 amino acids. CDR3 sequence reads: CASSPGQGYSYNEQFF. For the CDR3, the DNA is TGCGCCAGCAGCCCGGGACAGGGGTACTCCTACAATGAGCAGTTCTTC.

J is TRBJ2-2 and V is TRBV19, with D hard to call. The CDR3 runs 14 residues. Looked up from germline, CDR1 is LNHDA and CDR2 is SQIVND (reference sequence). V lost 7 bases to trimming and J lost 0 bases, with 9 bases between them. CDR3 nucleotides: TGTGCCAGTATATGGCAACCGAACACCGGGGAGCTGTTTTTT. This encodes CASIWQPNTGELFF.

The chain is built from TRBV4-3 and TRBJ2-1; maybe TRBD2 (6 bases). CDR3 size: 14 residues. The germline gives CDR1 LGHNA, CDR2 YSLEER. Trimming removed 0 bases at V and 9 bases at J, with 12 bases between. The CDR3 DNA reads TGCGCCAGCAGCCAAGATACTCAGGGAGGTGAGCAGTTCTTC. Translated: CASSQDTQGGEQFF.